This TCR beta chain was recorded in a study of cytomegalovirus exposure and HLA in healthy donors. Study information: Earlier, almost 120 million unique TCR beta sequences were recovered from roughly 180 million T cells by an analysis. Study results and limitations: Differences between HLA loci emerged in a later analysis of TCR association rates, with DRB1 most and HLA-C fewest. Highly shared sequence variants in one cluster were likely a sequencing artifact.

Donors showed nominal health when sampled, although they likely had unrecorded immune exposures. Note on this clone: Its antigen remains unidentified. The same CDR3 arises from other DNA sequences in this sample as well.

V lost 5 bases and J lost 0; bases outside the gene matches: 6. Germline V gene data show CDR1 as MDHEN and CDR2 as SYDVKM. This CDR3 contains 15 residues. PCR primers comprised 60 Vbeta and 13 Jbeta primers. Assay: immunoSEQ multiplex PCR; the TCRdb copy retains only in-frame clones and omits some. The sample has roughly 180,000 clones, over 70% seen once. This chain connects TRBV28 to TRBJ2-7; 8 nucleotides align to TRBD1. Sequencing was done on a sample of PBMCs. The origin of this receptor is a male donor in good health and CMV-seronegative. This CDR3 is CASSPSGTGSYEQYF. For the CDR3, the DNA is TGTGCCAGCAGTCCCTCGGGGACAGGCTCCTACGAGCAGTACTTC.